This TCR beta chain originates from a study of molecular identifiers for immune sequencing clone quantification. In this sample, this clonotype turned up many times. In TCRdb, the PCR reads were re-called with MiXCR into one record per CDR3 protein. The repertoire holds some 650,000 distinct CDR3 sequences, with nearly 20% as singletons. The V end was cut by 1 base, the J end by 2 bases, with 9 bases between. The CDR3 has 14 amino acids. Germline CDR1 is SGHVS and CDR2 is FNYEAQ. The chain has TRBV7-6 and TRBJ2-7, with D possibly matching TRBD2 (5 bases). This receptor was identified in a human donor in good health. Some libraries in this study had Jurkat cell RNA spiked in. The sample comprised naive CD8+ T cells from blood, with Jurkat cell RNA spiked in. Indicated subset: FACS-sorted CD8+CD4-CCR7+CD45RA+ naive T cells. The CDR3 loop reads CASSLGEGAYEQYF. In DNA, the CDR3 is TGTGCCAGCAGCTTAGGAGAGGGAGCCTACGAGCAGTACTTC.